These 3 T cell receptor beta chains were sequenced from one sample in a study of response to subunit inactivated influenza vaccine. TCRdb re-called the RT-PCR reads with MiXCR, one entry per CDR3 protein. The sample carries more than 250,000 distinct CDR3 sequences, about a fifth recorded once. Specimen: PBMCs from blood, collected approximately 20 months after vaccination. These receptors were collected from a man aged 50 to 75 who received an inactivated influenza vaccine.

This chain connects TRBV9 to TRBJ2-7; either TRBD1 or TRBD2 may supply D (5 bases each). The CDR3 consists of 14 residues. Per the germline V gene, CDR1 is SGDLS and CDR2 is YYNGEE. V was trimmed by 3 bases and J by 3 bases, leaving 13 bases between them. The CDR3 here is CASSAGTVNYEQYF. As DNA, the CDR3 is TGTGCCAGCAGCGCCGGGACCGTGAACTACGAGCAGTACTTC.

The chain is built from TRBV28 and TRBJ2-7; 7 nucleotides line up with TRBD2. Trimming took 1 base from V and 0 from J; bases not matched to a gene: 3. The CDR3 is made up of 15 amino acids. The germline gives CDR1 MDHEN, CDR2 SYDVKM. CDR3 sequence reads: CASSLSGGSSYEQYF. CDR3 DNA sequence: TGTGCCAGCAGTTTATCAGGCGGGAGCTCCTACGAGCAGTACTTC.

The V gene is TRBV14, the J gene TRBJ2-7; D unclear. The CDR3 has 12 residues. The V end lost 4 bases, the J end lost 3 bases, and 7 bases lay between the germline ends. Germline lookup yields CDR1 SGHDN and CDR2 FVKESK. This CDR3 is CASSRGFYEQYF. Here the CDR3 DNA reads TGTGCCAGCAGCCGGGGATTCTACGAGCAGTACTTC.